The 12 T cell receptor beta chains given below trace back to one sample, sequenced in a study of cytomegalovirus exposure and HLA in healthy donors. The PCR contained 60 Vbeta and 13 Jbeta primers. The data were produced by immunoSEQ multiplex PCR, yet TCRdb's version contains in-frame clones alone and is incomplete. The table records under 150,000 clones, roughly three fifths of them present only once. The sample taken for sequencing was PBMCs. These receptors were obtained from a woman between 40 and 55 years old in good health and CMV-seropositive.

This clone was observed a handful of times. This chain's CDR3 is CASSVAGDGYTF. For the CDR3, the DNA is TGTGCCAGCAGTGTGGCAGGGGATGGCTACACCTTC. This sequence joins TRBV2 and TRBJ1-2; D may be TRBD1 (6 bases). V was trimmed by 4 bases and J by 6 bases, leaving 9 bases between them. Germline CDR1 is SNHLY and CDR2 is FYNNEI. There are 12 residues in the CDR3.

The chain uses TRBV7-8 and TRBJ2-6; tentatively, D is TRBD1 (6 bases). CDR3 length: 18 amino acids. CDR1 and CDR2 (germline): SGHVS, FQNEAQ. Trimming left V 1 base short and J 4 bases short, with 17 bases between. This chain's CDR3 is CASSLVANRVAGANVLTF. The CDR3, as DNA: TGTGCCAGCAGCTTAGTGGCGAACAGGGTGGCGGGGGCCAACGTCCTGACTTTC.

The chain joins TRBV18 to TRBJ2-7, with D perhaps matching TRBD2 (7 bases). This CDR3 contains 15 residues. V lost 3 bases and J lost 2, with 14 bases in between. Germline V CDR1 and CDR2: KGHSH, LQKENI. Here the CDR3 reads CASSPLRGDTYEQYF. CDR3 nucleotides: TGTGCCAGCTCACCCCTCCGGGGGGACACCTACGAGCAGTACTTC.

The chain has TRBV19 and TRBJ2-3, with 8 bases fitting TRBD2. The CDR3 contains 14 residues. V gave up 2 bases and J gave up 8 bases; unmatched junction bases: 6. Germline lookup yields CDR1 LNHDA and CDR2 SQIVND (reference sequence). The CDR3 DNA is TGTGCCAGTAGTATACGGCGGGAGGACGGTACGCAGTATTTT. As protein: CASSIRREDGTQYF.

The gene calls are TRBV7-9 and TRBJ2-3, with D tentatively TRBD2 (6 bases). The germline gives CDR1 SEHNR, CDR2 FQNEAQ (reference sequence). V lost 2 bases, J lost 6 bases, and 12 bases lay in between. This CDR3 has 14 amino acids. The CDR3 DNA is TGTGCCAGCAGCTTACGCGGGGCCCCCGATACGCAGTATTTT. It translates to CASSLRGAPDTQYF.

The J gene is TRBJ2-5, the V gene TRBV5-4; TRBD1 agrees at 8 bases. The DNA end lines up better with TRBJ2-7; the J call may be wrong. This CDR3 region has 16 residues. Looked up from germline, CDR1 is SGHNT and CDR2 is YYREEE (reference sequence). CDR3 region: CASSLGATGVAYEQYF. CDR3 coding DNA: TGTGCCAGCAGCTTGGGAGCGACAGGGGTGGCCTACGAGCAGTACTTC.

CDR3 bases: TGTGCCAGCAGTTACGCGGGACAGGGCGATCAGCCCCAGCATTTT. This sequence encodes CASSYAGQGDQPQHF. The chain is built from TRBV6-5 and TRBJ1-5; 9 bases align to TRBD1. Germline V lookup: CDR1 MNHEY, CDR2 SVGAGI. The CDR3 runs to 15 residues. The J segment lost 5 bases and the V segment lost 2 bases, leaving 4 bases of the junction unmatched.

V gene TRBV29-1 combines with J gene TRBJ2-7; 9 bases line up with TRBD2. CDR1 is SQVTM and CDR2 is ANQGSEA in the germline V gene. The V gene end was trimmed by 3 bases and the J gene end by 1 base; junction bases not matched to a gene: 10. CDR3 length: 16 amino acids. The DNA for the CDR3 is TGCAGCGTTGACCCACTACTAGCGGGCGAGTCCTACGAGCAGTACTTC. Protein product: CSVDPLLAGESYEQYF.

The chain joins TRBV15 to TRBJ1-1, with 9 bases matching TRBD1. Germline trimming cut 3 bases from V and 4 bases from J; bases unmatched to any gene: 3. CDR1 is LNHNV and CDR2 is YYDKDF in the germline V gene (reference sequence). The CDR3 has 14 amino acids. CDR3 residues: CATSRETGGTEAFF. CDR3 nucleotides: TGTGCCACCAGCAGGGAGACAGGGGGCACTGAAGCTTTCTTT.

Worth noting for this clone: At one of its ends the junction is not consistent with the germline gene, which may arise from a read error. The J gene is TRBJ1-1, the V gene TRBV7-9; D unresolved. This CDR3 is 14 amino acids long. Germline CDR1 reads SEHNR; CDR2 reads FQNEAQ (reference sequence). The CDR3 nucleotides are TGTTCCAGCAGCTTCTCAGGAGGGAACACTGAAGCTTTCTTT. Its translation is CSSSFSGGNTEAFF.

Only a few counts were recorded for this clone. This sequence joins TRBV9 and TRBJ2-1, with 9 nucleotides matching TRBD2. V was clipped by 0 bases and J by 7 bases; unmatched bases: 5. This CDR3 region has 15 residues. Germline assignment: CDR1 SGDLS and CDR2 YYNGEE. The CDR3 DNA sequence: TGTGCCAGCAGCGTAGGAGCGGGAGGAGGAAATGAGCAGTTCTTC. It encodes CASSVGAGGGNEQFF. Full variable domain (outside the CDR3, taken from reference TRBV9 and TRBJ2-1): DSGVTQTPKHLITATGQRVTLRCSPRSGDLSVYWYQQSLDQGLQFLIQYYNGEERAKGNILERFSAQQFPDLHSELNLSSLELGDSALYFCASSVGAGGGNEQFFGPGTRLTVL.

The J gene is TRBJ2-2, the V gene TRBV6-5; D may be TRBD1 (5 bases). Per germline, CDR1 MNHEY and CDR2 SVGAGI. The V and J ends lost 4 bases and 5 bases respectively, with 11 bases between them. The CDR3 loop spans 14 amino acids. The CDR3: CASSFQGMTGELFF. CDR3 bases: TGTGCCAGCAGTTTTCAGGGAATGACCGGGGAGCTGTTTTTT.